These 20 T cell receptor beta chains share one sample of origin, sequenced in a study. TCRdb reprocessed the 5' RACE reads via MiXCR and lists one record per CDR3 protein. Among approximately 200 distinct CDR3 sequences listed, approximately 93% were seen once. Sample: memory CD4+ T cells sorted from blood. Subset in this sample: memory CD4+ T cells, CD4+CD45RO+CD25-. Receptor source: a female donor with breast cancer.

As concerns this clonotype: Because the library targeted alpha chains, this beta chain is an off-target read whose size means little. The chain joins TRBV20-1 to TRBJ2-1; D ambiguous. Germline V gene data show CDR1 as DFQATT and CDR2 as SNEGSKA (reference sequence). V lost 6 bases to trimming and J lost 9 bases, with 15 bases between them. This CDR3 is built from 12 residues. The chain's CDR3 is CSAESSSLEQFF. Written as DNA, the CDR3 is TGCAGTGCGGAATCTAGTTCCCTTGAGCAGTTCTTC.

Concerning this clonotype itself: The library was prepared for alpha chains; this beta chain is a stray read, so its frequency means little. The chain combines TRBV12-2 with TRBJ2-5. TRBV12-2 is shown as a pseudogene. CDR3 length: 15 amino acids. The CDR3 region is CASRLAAGSGETQYF. The CDR3, as DNA: TGTGCAAGTCGCTTAGCGGCTGGATCGGGGGAGACCCAGTACTTC.

This clonotype was detected only once. The library was built for alpha chains, so this beta chain is an off-target read and its size means little. This chain uses TRBV5-1 with TRBJ2-5; the match to TRBD1 covers 7 bases. Trimming cost V 3 bases and J 2 bases; bases outside gene matches: 7. Germline CDR1 reads SGHRS; CDR2 reads YFSETQ. The CDR3 has 15 residues. As DNA, the CDR3 is TGCGCCAGCAGCTCGACAGGGTGGAGGCAAGAGACCCAGTACTTC. Amino acid sequence: CASSSTGWRQETQYF.

The count of this clonotype is one. Because the library targeted alpha chains, this beta chain is an off-target read whose size means little. The chain joins TRBV20-1 to TRBJ2-7; 8 bases are a match to TRBD2. The CDR3 is made up of 14 amino acids. In germline, CDR1 is DFQATT, CDR2 SNEGSKA (reference sequence). V was clipped by 4 bases and J by 4 bases; unmatched bases: 9. The CDR3 sequence: CSATIAGNPYEQYF. The CDR3 bases are TGCAGTGCTACCATAGCGGGAAACCCTTACGAGCAGTACTTC.

Regarding this clonotype: This beta chain lies outside the target of a library built for alpha chains; its clone size means little. The chain uses TRBV30 and TRBJ1-5; no reliable D call. V was trimmed by 5 bases and J by 5 bases, leaving 13 bases between them. Germline V CDR1 and CDR2: GTSNPN, SVGIG (reference sequence). The CDR3 has 13 residues. CDR3 nucleotides: TGTGCCTGGGCGGTGGCGGAGGATCAGCCCCAGCATTTT. Residues: CAWAVAEDQPQHF.

To note about this clonotype: Little can be read into the size of this beta chain, an off-target read in a library designed for alpha chains. V is TRBV7-2 and J is TRBJ2-3, with D unclear. Trimming shortened V by 5 bases and J by 2 bases, and 8 bases separated the two germline ends. Per germline, CDR1 SGHTA and CDR2 FQGNSA. The CDR3 totals 13 residues. The CDR3 sequence: CASSPPSTDTQYF. Written as DNA, the CDR3 is TGTGCCAGCAGCCCCCCGTCCACAGATACGCAGTATTTT. The whole variable domain, remainder taken from reference TRBV7-2 and TRBJ2-3, is GAGVSQSPSNKVTEKGKDVELRCDPISGHTALYWYRQSLGQGLEFLIYFQGNSAPDKSGLPSDRFSAERTGGSVSTLTIQRTQQEDSAVYLCASSPPSTDTQYFGPGTRLTVL.

About this clonotype itself: This beta chain is a stray sequence in a library constructed for alpha chains; its clone size is not meaningful. V usage is TRBV20-1 and J usage is TRBJ2-1; 14 positions match TRBD2. CDR1 is DFQATT and CDR2 is SNEGSKA in the germline V gene (reference sequence). V was clipped by 2 bases and J by 3 bases; unmatched bases: 12. CDR3 length equals 19 residues. The CDR3 here is CSARPAGTSGRINYNEQFF. The CDR3 DNA follows: TGCAGTGCTAGACCTGCCGGGACTAGCGGGAGAATAAACTACAATGAGCAGTTCTTC.

Note on this clonotype: This beta chain is off target for a library built for alpha chains, so its abundance means little. The chain couples TRBV4-1 to TRBJ2-1, with 8 bases matching TRBD2. J was trimmed by 1 base and V by 0 bases; bases with no gene match: 14. Germline V CDR1 and CDR2: MGHRA, YSYEKL. The CDR3 has 20 amino acids. The CDR3 DNA follows: TGCGCCAGCAGCCAAGACTCTAGGAGCCGGGCTAGCGGGTCCTACAATGAGCAGTTCTTC. Its protein product is CASSQDSRSRASGSYNEQFF.

This clonotype has a handful of counts. Being off target in a library aimed at alpha chains, this beta chain has a size of little meaning. This chain joins TRBV6-1 and TRBJ1-2; D not resolved. The germline V and J ends were trimmed by 6 bases and 2 bases, with 13 bases remaining between them. CDR1 and CDR2 from the germline V gene are MNHNS and SASEGT. This CDR3 is 14 amino acids long. Here the CDR3 reads CASSPTRANYGYTF. The CDR3 DNA reads as TGTGCCAGCAGCCCAACCCGGGCCAACTATGGCTACACCTTC.

Comments on this clonotype: This beta chain is off target for a library built for alpha chains, so its abundance means little. This chain connects TRBV7-2 to TRBJ1-1; TRBD1 is a possible D gene (5 bases). Deletions cut 5 bases from V and 5 bases from J, with 18 bases between. The germline V gene encodes CDR1 SGHTA and CDR2 FQGNSA. This CDR3 is 15 amino acids long. The DNA of the CDR3 is TGTGCCAGCAGCCCAAGGGGTGAGGGAGAGACTGAAGCTTTCTTT. Translated: CASSPRGEGETEAFF.

Points on this clonotype: The size of this beta chain means little, since it is a stray read in a library made for alpha chains. The J gene is TRBJ1-4, the V gene TRBV18; the D gene is possibly TRBD1 (5 bases). Germline V gene data show CDR1 as KGHSH and CDR2 as LQKENI. V lost 8 bases to trimming and J lost 6 bases, with 13 bases between them. The CDR3 contains 13 residues. CDR3: CASAQGTYEKLFF. DNA for the CDR3: TGTGCCAGCGCTCAGGGAACGTATGAAAAACTGTTTTTT.

For this clonotype: This beta chain was picked up by a library intended for alpha chains and is off target, so its count carries little meaning. The chain recombines TRBV5-4 with TRBJ2-3, with D unclear. Germline CDR1 SGHNT, CDR2 YYREEE (reference sequence). This CDR3 comprises 12 residues. V lost 4 bases, J lost 0 bases, and 3 bases lay in between. CDR3 nucleotides: TGTGCCAGCAGCCTTAGCACAGATACGCAGTATTTT. Translated: CASSLSTDTQYF.

A note on this clonotype: The size of this beta chain means little, since it is a stray read in a library made for alpha chains. The rearrangement uses TRBV11-2 and TRBJ1-2, with D perhaps matching TRBD1 (5 bases). V was clipped by 5 bases and J by 7 bases, with 14 bases between them. The CDR3 contains 13 residues. Germline assignment: CDR1 SGHAT and CDR2 FQNNGV. The CDR3 region is CASSPGKRVGYTF. The CDR3 bases are TGTGCCAGCAGCCCAGGGAAGAGGGTTGGCTACACCTTC.

About this clonotype itself: This beta chain was picked up by a library intended for alpha chains and is off target, so its count carries little meaning. The chain combines TRBV12-3 or TRBV12-4 with TRBJ2-1, with D unresolved. The CDR3 consists of 12 residues. V lost 5 bases and J 10 bases, leaving 12 bases between the germline ends. CDR3: CASSSDVREQFF. CDR3 DNA: TGTGCCAGCAGTAGCGATGTCAGGGAGCAGTTCTTC.

For this clonotype: This beta chain is an off-target read within a library intended for alpha chains, so its frequency means little. The chain uses TRBV11-2 and TRBJ2-5; D is possibly TRBD1 or TRBD2 (5 bases each). The CDR3 runs 13 residues. V shed 3 bases and J shed 4 bases, with 9 bases lying between them. Looked up from germline, CDR1 is SGHAT and CDR2 is FQNNGV. In DNA, the CDR3 is TGTGCCAGCAGCTTTGGTGGGGGAGAGACCCAGTACTTC. This encodes CASSFGGGETQYF.

Comment on this clonotype: In a library made to pick up alpha chains, this beta chain is a stray read with a size that means little. This chain connects TRBV4-1 to TRBJ2-1, with 9 bases identical to TRBD2. The V gene end was trimmed by 4 bases and the J gene end by 5 bases; junction bases not matched to a gene: 6. This CDR3 is built from 15 residues. Germline-derived CDR1 and CDR2 are MGHRA and YSYEKL. Here the CDR3 DNA reads TGCGCCAGCAGCCTTTTAGCGGGAGCCAACAATGAGCAGTTCTTC. The encoded protein is CASSLLAGANNEQFF.

Concerning this clonotype itself: This beta chain slipped into a library made for alpha chains as a stray read, so its size is not meaningful. The chain recombines TRBV28 with TRBJ2-7; D remains ambiguous. This CDR3 has 13 amino acids. The ends were cut back, 6 bases at V and 0 bases at J, with 9 bases in the middle. Germline V gene lookup returns CDR1 MDHEN and CDR2 SYDVKM. CDR3 nucleotides: TGTGCCAGCAGCCTAACCTCCTCCTACGAGCAGTACTTC. It is translated as CASSLTSSYEQYF. The full variable domain, with the rest looked up from reference TRBV28 and TRBJ2-7, is DVKVTQSSRYLVKRTGEKVFLECVQDMDHENMFWYRQDPGLGLRLIYFSYDVKMKEKGDIPEGYSVSREKKERFSLILESASTNQTSMYLCASSLTSSYEQYFGPGTRLTVT.

About this clonotype itself: This beta chain came through as a stray read in a library set up for alpha chains, and its size says little. The V call is TRBV6-6, the J call TRBJ2-5, with D hard to call. CDR1 is MNHNY, CDR2 SVGAGI, per germline (reference sequence). The V gene lost 5 bases and the J gene lost 3 bases, with 16 bases spanning the gap. The CDR3 totals 15 residues. The CDR3 sequence: CASSNYGMRKETQYF. The CDR3 DNA follows: TGTGCCAGCAGTAACTACGGAATGAGAAAAGAGACCCAGTACTTC.

This clonotype was seen just once. An end of the junction does not agree with germline; a read error may underlie this. As an off-target read in a library built for alpha chains, this beta chain has a frequency of little significance. This chain links TRBV28 with TRBJ2-7; a possible D gene is TRBD2 (7 bases). The CDR3 runs 15 residues. Germline V gene lookup returns CDR1 MDHEN and CDR2 SYDVKM. The CDR3 DNA follows: TGTGCCAGCAGTTATGGGAGGGGGTACTCCTTCGAGCAGTACTTC. Residues: CASSYGRGYSFEQYF.

Regarding this clonotype: This beta chain is an unintended read in a library built for alpha chains; its size means little. This chain uses TRBV7-6 with TRBJ2-3; D call uncertain. V lost 1 base, J lost 7 bases, and 6 bases lay in between. Germline V CDR1 and CDR2: SGHVS, FNYEAQ. The CDR3 runs 12 residues. CDR3 protein: CASSLEGHTQYF. CDR3 nucleotides: TGTGCCAGCAGCTTAGAGGGTCATACGCAGTATTTT.